Each of the 16 T cell receptor beta chains below was sequenced from the same sample in a study of PD-L1 blockade in urothelial cancer. Assay used: immunoSEQ multiplex PCR; TCRdb lists only in-frame clones, some missing. The sample shows over 35,000 clones, around four fifths of them seen only once. Regarding time point: pretreatment peripheral blood. The source was PBMCs, collected around atezolizumab (anti-PD-L1) treatment. These receptors all come from an elderly man with urothelial cancer.

The V and J genes are TRBV5-1 and TRBJ2-1, with D possibly TRBD1 on 6 matching bases. Germline V gene data show CDR1 as SGHRS and CDR2 as YFSETQ. The CDR3 consists of 16 residues. Trimming removed 4 bases from V and 6 bases from J, with 20 bases in between. CDR3 in amino acids: CASSDSHRVGGNEQFF. The CDR3 nucleotides are TGCGCCAGCAGCGACTCTCACAGGGTTGGAGGCAATGAGCAGTTCTTC.

For the CDR3, the DNA is TGTGCCAGTAGTATTGAACAGGCATTGGGGACGCAGTATTTT. Its protein is CASSIEQALGTQYF. The chain joins TRBV19 to TRBJ2-3; tentative D call: TRBD1 (5 bases). Per the germline V gene, CDR1 is LNHDA and CDR2 is SQIVND (reference sequence). This CDR3 has 14 residues. V lost 3 bases, J lost 9 bases, and 16 bases lay in between.

The chain joins TRBV7-2 to TRBJ2-2; 8 nucleotides line up with TRBD2. CDR3 size: 16 residues. Germline CDR1 is SGHTA and CDR2 is FQGNSA. J gave up 5 bases and V 2 bases, and 7 bases lay outside the gene matches. CDR3 region: CASSLRSGSGTGELFF. CDR3 nucleotides: TGTGCCAGCAGCTTACGGAGCGGGAGTGGAACCGGGGAGCTGTTTTTT.

The chain recombines TRBV19 with TRBJ1-3; D perhaps matches TRBD1 (5 bases). This CDR3 is built from 17 residues. Between the trimmed V and J ends, which lost 3 bases and 2 bases, there was a span of 17 bases. Germline CDR1 and CDR2: LNHDA and SQIVND (reference sequence). CDR3 loop: CASSIMSGDVAGNTIYF. Here the CDR3 DNA reads TGTGCCAGTAGTATCATGTCGGGGGATGTCGCTGGAAACACCATATATTTT.

This sequence joins TRBV28 and TRBJ2-3, with 12 nucleotides matching TRBD1. CDR3 length equals 15 residues. Germline V gene data show CDR1 as MDHEN and CDR2 as SYDVKM. Losses at the gene ends were 5 bases for V and 6 bases for J; bases not matched to a gene: 6. CDR3 DNA sequence: TGTGCCAGCAGTCATCGGGACAGGGGGCGGGATACGCAGTATTTT. Translated: CASSHRDRGRDTQYF. Full variable domain (rest looked up from reference TRBV28 and TRBJ2-3): DVKVTQSSRYLVKRTGEKVFLECVQDMDHENMFWYRQDPGLGLRLIYFSYDVKMKEKGDIPEGYSVSREKKERFSLILESASTNQTSMYLCASSHRDRGRDTQYFGPGTRLTVL.

This rearrangement joins TRBV30 to TRBJ2-2; TRBD1 matches at 9 bases. The V segment lost 5 bases and the J segment 6 bases; nucleotides outside the gene matches: 1. This CDR3 comprises 12 residues. Germline loops: CDR1 GTSNPN, CDR2 SVGIG (reference sequence). Here the CDR3 DNA reads TGTGCCTGGGGGGACAGGGCCGGGGAGCTGTTTTTT. It translates to CAWGDRAGELFF.

V and J are TRBV7-8 and TRBJ2-7; a weak D match, TRBD2 (6 bases). This CDR3 has 14 residues. Germline CDR1 and CDR2: SGHVS and FQNEAQ. V gave up 4 bases and J gave up 3 bases, with 13 bases separating them. The CDR3 spells CASSYGEVGYEQYF. The CDR3 nucleotides read TGTGCCAGCAGCTATGGGGAGGTGGGCTACGAGCAGTACTTC.

The chain is built from TRBV11-2 and TRBJ2-1; 10 bases match TRBD2. Germline V gene sequence: CDR1 SGHAT, CDR2 FQNNGV. The V segment lost 8 bases and the J segment 3 bases; nucleotides outside the gene matches: 10. This CDR3 spans 16 amino acids. The DNA of the CDR3 is TGTGCCAGCCGCAAATTTGGGACTAGCGTCTACAATGAGCAGTTCTTC. Amino acid sequence: CASRKFGTSVYNEQFF. Drawing the rest from reference TRBV11-2 and TRBJ2-1, the complete variable domain is EAGVAQSPRYKIIEKRQSVAFWCNPISGHATLYWYQQILGQGPKLLIQFQNNGVVDDSQLPKDRFSAERLKGVDSTLKIQPAKLEDSAVYLCASRKFGTSVYNEQFFGPGTRLTVL.

This clone was found once. CDR3 DNA sequence: TGTGCCAGCAGCAAAGAACGGCAGGGCGAGGAGACCCAGTACTTC. Protein: CASSKERQGEETQYF. The chain employs TRBV21-1 and TRBJ2-5; TRBD1, the D gene given by the table, was not confirmed from the DNA. TRBV21-1 is a documented pseudogene. This CDR3 is built from 15 residues.

The chain uses TRBV5-4 and TRBJ2-3; 7 bases line up with TRBD1. J was trimmed by 1 base and V by 5 bases; bases with no gene match: 4. Germline V gives CDR1 SGHNT, CDR2 YYREEE (reference sequence). The CDR3 runs 14 residues. CDR3 nucleotide sequence: TGTGCCAGCAGACCTGACAGGGGCACAGATACGCAGTATTTT. Its protein is CASRPDRGTDTQYF.

The chain joins TRBV27 to TRBJ2-1, with 13 nucleotides matching TRBD2. This CDR3 is 22 amino acids long. Germline-derived CDR1 and CDR2 are MNHEY and SMNVEV (reference sequence). With 4 bases clipped from V and 9 bases from J, the junction kept 27 bases outside the gene matches. The CDR3 DNA follows: TGTGCCAGCAGTTCCTTCCGAACAGGGTTTTTTGGACTAGCGGGAGATAGGGGTGAGCAGTTCTTC. Its protein product is CASSSFRTGFFGLAGDRGEQFF.

The rearrangement joins TRBV28 to TRBJ1-5; 11 bases are shared with TRBD1. The CDR3 is 17 residues long. Germline CDR1 and CDR2: MDHEN and SYDVKM. With V trimmed by 5 bases and J by 1 base, 7 bases remained unmatched. The CDR3 DNA is TGTGCCAGCAGTATCCGGGACAGGGGGGCGAGCAATCAGCCCCAGCATTTT. Its translation: CASSIRDRGASNQPQHF. Using reference TRBV28 and TRBJ1-5 for the parts outside the CDR3, the full variable domain is DVKVTQSSRYLVKRTGEKVFLECVQDMDHENMFWYRQDPGLGLRLIYFSYDVKMKEKGDIPEGYSVSREKKERFSLILESASTNQTSMYLCASSIRDRGASNQPQHFGDGTRLSIL.

Only one count was recorded for this clone. The J gene is TRBJ1-5, the V gene TRBV7-9; 9 bases are a match to TRBD1. The germline V gene encodes CDR1 SEHNR and CDR2 FQNEAQ (reference sequence). With V trimmed by 5 bases and J by 5 bases, 4 bases remained unmatched. The CDR3 totals 14 residues. The CDR3 DNA follows: TGTGCCAGCAGCATTGGACAGGGGCATCAGCCCCAGCATTTT. Its protein product is CASSIGQGHQPQHF.

The chain employs TRBV9 and TRBJ1-1; the match to TRBD1 covers 8 bases. V lost 3 bases and J lost 0; bases outside the gene matches: 7. The CDR3 is 16 residues long. Germline lookup yields CDR1 SGDLS and CDR2 YYNGEE. CDR3 sequence: CASSASGGSLNTEAFF. In nucleotides, the CDR3 is TGTGCCAGCAGCGCATCAGGGGGCTCCCTGAACACTGAAGCTTTCTTT.

V gene TRBV5-4 combines with J gene TRBJ1-4; D may be TRBD1 (5 bases). CDR3 length: 14 residues. The germline gives CDR1 SGHNT, CDR2 YYREEE (reference sequence). The ends were cut back, 4 bases at V and 7 bases at J, with 14 bases in the middle. The CDR3 DNA is TGTGCCAGCAGCCCGGGGGAGGCATTTGAAAAACTGTTTTTT. Its protein is CASSPGEAFEKLFF. Drawing the rest from reference TRBV5-4 and TRBJ1-4, the complete variable domain is ETGVTQSPTHLIKTRGQQVTLRCSSQSGHNTVSWYQQALGQGPQFIFQYYREEENGRGNFPPRFSGLQFPNYSSELNVNALELDDSALYLCASSPGEAFEKLFFGSGTQLSVL.

The rearrangement links TRBV7-9 to TRBJ2-7; 12 bases match TRBD2. With 3 bases clipped from V and 5 bases from J, the junction kept 2 bases outside the gene matches. The CDR3 runs 14 residues. Germline CDR1 reads SEHNR; CDR2 reads FQNEAQ (reference sequence). CDR3 protein: CASSLTSGRNEQYF. The DNA for the CDR3 is TGTGCCAGCAGCTTGACTAGCGGGAGAAACGAGCAGTACTTC.